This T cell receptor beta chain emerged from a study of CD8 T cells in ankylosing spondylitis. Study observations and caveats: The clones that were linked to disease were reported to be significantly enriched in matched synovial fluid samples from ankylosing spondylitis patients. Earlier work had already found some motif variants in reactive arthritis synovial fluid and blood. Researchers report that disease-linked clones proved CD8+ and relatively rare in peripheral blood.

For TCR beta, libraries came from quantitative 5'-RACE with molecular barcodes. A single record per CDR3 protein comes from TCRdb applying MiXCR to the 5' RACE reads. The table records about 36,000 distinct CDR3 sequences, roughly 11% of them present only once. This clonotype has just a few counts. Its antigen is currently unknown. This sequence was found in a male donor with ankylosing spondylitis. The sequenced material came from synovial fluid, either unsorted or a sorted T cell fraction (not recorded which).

The CDR3 reads CASSQGRAGVNEQYF. The CDR3 coding sequence is TGCGCCAGCAGCCAAGGGAGGGCAGGGGTCAACGAGCAGTACTTC. This chain uses TRBV4-3 with TRBJ2-7, with D tentatively TRBD1 or TRBD2 (6 bases each). This CDR3 has 15 amino acids. CDR1 and CDR2 (germline): LGHNA, YSLEER. V lost 1 base and J 5 bases, leaving 15 bases between the germline ends.